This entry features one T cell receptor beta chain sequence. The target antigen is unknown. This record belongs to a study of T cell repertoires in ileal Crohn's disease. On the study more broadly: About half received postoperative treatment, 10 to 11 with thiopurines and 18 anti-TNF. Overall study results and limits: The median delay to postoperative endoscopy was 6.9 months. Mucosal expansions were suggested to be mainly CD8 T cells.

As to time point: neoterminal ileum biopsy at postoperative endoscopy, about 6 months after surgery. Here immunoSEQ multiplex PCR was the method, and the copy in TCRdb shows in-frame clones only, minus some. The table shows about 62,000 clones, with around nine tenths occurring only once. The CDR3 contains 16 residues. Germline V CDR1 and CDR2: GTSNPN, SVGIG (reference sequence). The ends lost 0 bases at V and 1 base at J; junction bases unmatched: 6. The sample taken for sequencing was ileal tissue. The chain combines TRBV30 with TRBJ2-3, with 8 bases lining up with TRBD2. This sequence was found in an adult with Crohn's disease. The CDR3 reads CAWSVSSGKGTDTQYF. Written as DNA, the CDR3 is TGTGCCTGGAGTGTTAGTAGCGGGAAGGGCACAGATACGCAGTATTTT.